Listed below are T cell receptor beta chains from one sample, sequenced in a study of cytotoxic CD8 clonotypes in ibrutinib-treated CLL. Assay: immunoSEQ multiplex PCR; the TCRdb copy retains only in-frame clones and omits some. Of 200,000 to 250,000 clones listed, roughly 70% are singletons. This specimen was PBMCs, taken after 24 months of ibrutinib treatment. The source of these receptors is a human donor with chronic lymphocytic leukemia. Both conserved end residues are part of each CDR3. Each record gives: D gene, clone size, V gene, J gene, CDR3 protein, CDR3 DNA. D genes are given only for firm matches. Clone size is shown for a subset of rows, as once, few, many or a class of expanded clone.

TRBD2	NA	TRBV4-3	TRBJ2-5	CASSQDFGPAGSRETQYF	TGCGCCAGCAGCCAAGATTTCGGGCCAGCGGGGTCCAGGGAGACCCAGTACTTC
NA	NA	TRBV7-2	TRBJ2-3	CASSLATTGLAFQQYF	TGTGCCAGCAGCTTAGCAACCACGGGACTCGCATTCCAGCAGTATTTT
TRBD1	NA	TRBV2	TRBJ1-2	CAVTGTGNYGYTF	TGTGCCGTAACCGGGACAGGCAACTATGGCTACACCTTC
TRBD2	NA	TRBV27	TRBJ2-1	CASSLNSGYNEQFF	TGTGCCAGCAGTTTGAATAGCGGGTACAATGAGCAGTTCTTC
NA	few	TRBV28	TRBJ2-2	CASSLGWSGELFF	TGTGCCAGCAGTCTTGGATGGTCCGGGGAGCTGTTTTTT
NA	few	TRBV4-1	TRBJ1-1	CASSQEGTKGNEAFF	TGCGCCAGCAGCCAAGAGGGAACTAAGGGGAATGAAGCTTTCTTT
NA	few	TRBV28	TRBJ2-7	CASSLISGNGEQYF	TGTGCCAGCAGTTTAATCTCGGGGAATGGCGAGCAGTACTTC
NA	once	TRBV5-1	TRBJ2-2	CASQGSVNTGELFF	TGCGCCAGCCAGGGGTCCGTAAACACCGGGGAGCTGTTTTTT
TRBD1	NA	TRBV2	TRBJ1-5	CASSLDRASNQPQHF	TGTGCCAGCAGTTTAGACAGGGCCAGCAATCAGCCCCAGCATTTT
NA	few	TRBV6-6	TRBJ2-7	CASSYSGNSYEQYF	TGTGCCAGCAGTTACTCGGGAAATTCCTACGAGCAGTACTTC
TRBD2	NA	TRBV5-6	TRBJ2-1	CASSFRLAGHNEQFF	TGTGCCAGCAGCTTCCGACTAGCGGGGCACAATGAGCAGTTCTTC
NA	NA	TRBV6-1	TRBJ1-1	CASSEYPPYSINTEAFF	TGTGCCAGCAGTGAATATCCCCCGTACTCAATTAACACTGAAGCTTTCTTT
TRBD1	NA	TRBV19	TRBJ2-1	CASSLRQGLNNEQFF	TGTGCCAGTAGTTTGCGACAGGGGCTTAACAATGAGCAGTTCTTC
TRBD2	few	TRBV11-2	TRBJ2-3	CASSRSGNTDTQYF	TGTGCCAGCAGCCGGAGCGGGAACACAGATACGCAGTATTTT
TRBD1	NA	TRBV18	TRBJ1-5	CASSRGTGDQPQHF	TGTGCCAGCTCACGGGGGACAGGTGATCAGCCCCAGCATTTT
TRBD2	few	TRBV7-9	TRBJ2-7	CASSSSGDHEQYF	TGTGCCAGCAGCTCAAGCGGGGACCACGAGCAGTACTTC
TRBD1	NA	TRBV4-3	TRBJ1-5	CASSQADRGNQPQHF	TGCGCCAGCAGCCAAGCGGACAGGGGCAATCAGCCCCAGCATTTT
NA	few	TRBV10-3	TRBJ1-2	CAISFGLGDDYGYTF	TGTGCCATCAGTTTCGGCCTCGGAGACGACTATGGCTACACCTTC
NA	once	TRBV6-5	TRBJ2-5	CASSSGSQETQYF	TGTGCCAGCTCCTCCGGGAGCCAAGAGACCCAGTACTTC
NA	once	TRBV28	TRBJ2-7	CASSPGGATYEQYF	TGTGCCAGCAGTCCCGGCGGGGCAACTTACGAGCAGTACTTC
NA	NA	TRBV7-2	TRBJ1-2	CASSSPPGTPKFYGYTF	TGTGCCAGCAGCTCTCCTCCCGGGACACCCAAGTTCTATGGCTACACCTTC
TRBD1	NA	TRBV30	TRBJ2-2	CAWSSGTGGARLFF	TGTGCCTGGAGTTCCGGGACAGGGGGCGCGCGGCTGTTTTTT
NA	NA	TRBV11-3	TRBJ2-1	CASSLWSYEQFF	TGTGCCAGCAGCTTATGGAGTTATGAGCAGTTCTTC
TRBD1	NA	TRBV28	TRBJ2-3	CASSSGQGPSTDTQYF	TGTGCCAGCAGTAGTGGACAGGGACCTTCCACAGATACGCAGTATTTT
TRBD2	NA	TRBV6-6	TRBJ2-5	CASSRGTSGKETQYF	TGTGCCAGCTCTCGGGGTACTAGCGGAAAAGAGACCCAGTACTTC
NA	NA	TRBV27	TRBJ1-1	CASSPHALAEAFF	TGTGCCAGCAGCCCCCACGCCCTGGCTGAAGCTTTCTTT
NA	NA	TRBV11-2	TRBJ2-7	CASSLSSRGAYEQYF	TGTGCCAGCAGCTTAAGTAGCAGGGGAGCCTACGAGCAGTACTTC
TRBD1	few	TRBV5-1	TRBJ1-2	CASSPLADRGQGGYTF	TGCGCCAGCAGCCCGCTCGCGGACAGGGGGCAGGGTGGCTACACCTTC
NA	few	TRBV29-1	TRBJ1-4	CSVAGEAREKLFF	TGCAGCGTTGCAGGGGAGGCGAGAGAAAAACTGTTTTTT
NA	NA	TRBV15	TRBJ2-7	CATSMTPLIEQYF	TGTGCCACCAGCATGACCCCCTTGATCGAGCAGTACTTC
NA	few	TRBV30	TRBJ1-2	CAWSVPPGLLNYGYTF	TGTGCCTGGAGTGTACCTCCGGGACTTCTCAACTATGGCTACACCTTC
TRBD1	NA	TRBV6-6	TRBJ1-2	CASSQTGQGDYGYTF	TGTGCCAGCAGCCAGACGGGACAGGGAGACTATGGCTACACCTTC